These 12 T cell receptor beta chains came from one sample sequenced in a study of blood T cell repertoires in COVID-19. Some clones are missing from TCRdb's copy, which holds only in-frame ones; the method was immunoSEQ multiplex PCR. The sample lists more than 300,000 clones; roughly nine tenths were seen once. Sequenced material: peripheral blood. These receptor sequences come from a man aged 18 to 30 who had recovered from COVID-19.

This clone was counted a few times. The genes are TRBV7-9 and TRBJ1-2; 7 bases line up with TRBD1. After removal of 3 bases from V and 8 bases from J, the junction contained 9 bases not matched to a gene. The CDR3 loop spans 14 amino acids. Germline CDR1 SEHNR, CDR2 FQNEAQ (reference sequence). The CDR3 reads CASSFGQALEGYTF. CDR3 nucleotide sequence: TGTGCCAGCAGCTTCGGACAGGCCCTGGAGGGCTACACCTTC. Drawing the rest from reference TRBV7-9 and TRBJ1-2, the complete variable domain is DTGVSQNPRHKITKRGQNVTFRCDPISEHNRLYWYRQTLGQGPEFLTYFQNEAQLEKSRLLSDRFSAERPKGSFSTLEIQRTEQGDSAMYLCASSFGQALEGYTFGSGTRLTVV.

The chain combines TRBV19 with TRBJ1-5; D is unclear. Germline values: CDR1 LNHDA, CDR2 SQIVND (reference sequence). V was clipped by 7 bases and J by 6 bases, with 19 bases between them. CDR3 size: 15 residues. The CDR3, as DNA: TGTGCCAGTAACCCCTCCTGGGGAGGAAGTCAGCCCCAGCATTTT. Residues: CASNPSWGGSQPQHF.

The chain uses TRBV6-5 and TRBJ1-4; 8 positions match TRBD1. Germline V gene sequence: CDR1 MNHEY, CDR2 SVGAGI. With 4 bases clipped from V and 7 bases from J, the junction kept 8 bases outside the gene matches. This CDR3 contains 15 residues. The CDR3, as DNA: TGTGCCAGCAGTTCCACAGGGGGGTACGGTGAAAAACTGTTTTTT. This sequence encodes CASSSTGGYGEKLFF.

The V and J genes are TRBV28 and TRBJ2-2; 7 nucleotides agree with TRBD1. With V trimmed by 3 bases and J by 4 bases, 5 bases remained unmatched. The CDR3 length is 15 residues. Per germline, CDR1 MDHEN and CDR2 SYDVKM. The CDR3, as DNA: TGTGCCAGCAGTTTTACAGGGGTTGGCACCGGGGAGCTGTTTTTT. Residues: CASSFTGVGTGELFF. The full variable domain, its missing parts supplied by reference TRBV28 and TRBJ2-2, is DVKVTQSSRYLVKRTGEKVFLECVQDMDHENMFWYRQDPGLGLRLIYFSYDVKMKEKGDIPEGYSVSREKKERFSLILESASTNQTSMYLCASSFTGVGTGELFFGEGSRLTVL.

J is TRBJ2-7 and V is TRBV19, with 10 positions matching TRBD2. Losses at the gene ends were 7 bases for V and 3 bases for J; bases not matched to a gene: 6. The CDR3 covers 14 residues. Germline-derived CDR1 and CDR2 are LNHDA and SQIVND (reference sequence). For the CDR3, the DNA is TGTGCCAGTACCCCGGCTAGCGGGAGCTACGAGCAGTACTTC. It translates to CASTPASGSYEQYF.

V usage is TRBV18 and J usage is TRBJ1-1; D might be TRBD1 (5 bases). In germline, CDR1 is KGHSH, CDR2 LQKENI. There are 17 residues in the CDR3. Trimming left V 0 bases short and J 3 bases short, with 17 bases between. The CDR3 DNA follows: TGTGCCAGCTCACCACCGAGGGGACTCGAAAGGGACACTGAAGCTTTCTTT. Protein: CASSPPRGLERDTEAFF.

V gene TRBV4-3 combines with J gene TRBJ2-3; D is perhaps TRBD1 (7 bases). Trimming pared 0 bases from V and 5 bases from J, leaving 15 bases between. The CDR3 runs 16 residues. The germline V gene has CDR1 LGHNA and CDR2 YSLEER. CDR3 nucleotide sequence: TGCGCCAGCAGCCAAGATCAGGGGGACTTAGGAGATACGCAGTATTTT. As protein: CASSQDQGDLGDTQYF.

This chain joins TRBV7-8 and TRBJ1-1; tentatively, D is TRBD1 (5 bases). CDR3 size: 15 residues. V lost 5 bases, J lost 0 bases, and 13 bases lay in between. Germline V CDR1 and CDR2: SGHVS, FQNEAQ. CDR3 protein: CASSRPREMNTEAFF. The CDR3 nucleotides are TGTGCCAGCAGCCGCCCCAGGGAAATGAACACTGAAGCTTTCTTT.

The V gene is TRBV27, the J gene TRBJ2-1; TRBD2 agrees at 10 bases. This CDR3 region has 15 residues. V lost 0 bases, J lost 12 bases, and 8 bases stayed unmatched. Germline V lookup: CDR1 MNHEY, CDR2 SMNVEV (reference sequence). CDR3 sequence (DNA): TGTGCCAGCAGTTTATCAGCTAGCGGGGGAGCAGTGCAGTTCTTC. Translation gives CASSLSASGGAVQFF.

V gene TRBV19 combines with J gene TRBJ1-3; 7 bases align to TRBD1. Trimming cost V 4 bases and J 0 bases; bases outside gene matches: 3. The CDR3 is made up of 15 amino acids. Germline loops: CDR1 LNHDA, CDR2 SQIVND (reference sequence). CDR3: CASSTGTASGNTIYF. For the CDR3, the DNA is TGTGCCAGTAGTACCGGGACAGCCTCTGGAAACACCATATATTTT.

The rearrangement uses TRBV5-1 and TRBJ2-5, with no clear D. CDR1 and CDR2 from the germline V gene are SGHRS and YFSETQ. Trimming stripped 0 bases from V and 1 base from J, with 7 bases between. The CDR3 runs to 14 residues. In nucleotides, the CDR3 is TGCGCCAGCAGCTTGGAACACCTCCAAGAGACCCAGTACTTC. Protein product: CASSLEHLQETQYF.

This clone was seen more than once but under ten times. This chain links TRBV27 with TRBJ1-5; D remains unclear. The ends were cut back, 3 bases at V and 0 bases at J, with 6 bases in the middle. This CDR3 region has 14 residues. The germline gives CDR1 MNHEY, CDR2 SMNVEV (reference sequence). The DNA of the CDR3 is TGTGCCAGCAGTTTGCACGGTAGCAATCAGCCCCAGCATTTT. Protein: CASSLHGSNQPQHF.